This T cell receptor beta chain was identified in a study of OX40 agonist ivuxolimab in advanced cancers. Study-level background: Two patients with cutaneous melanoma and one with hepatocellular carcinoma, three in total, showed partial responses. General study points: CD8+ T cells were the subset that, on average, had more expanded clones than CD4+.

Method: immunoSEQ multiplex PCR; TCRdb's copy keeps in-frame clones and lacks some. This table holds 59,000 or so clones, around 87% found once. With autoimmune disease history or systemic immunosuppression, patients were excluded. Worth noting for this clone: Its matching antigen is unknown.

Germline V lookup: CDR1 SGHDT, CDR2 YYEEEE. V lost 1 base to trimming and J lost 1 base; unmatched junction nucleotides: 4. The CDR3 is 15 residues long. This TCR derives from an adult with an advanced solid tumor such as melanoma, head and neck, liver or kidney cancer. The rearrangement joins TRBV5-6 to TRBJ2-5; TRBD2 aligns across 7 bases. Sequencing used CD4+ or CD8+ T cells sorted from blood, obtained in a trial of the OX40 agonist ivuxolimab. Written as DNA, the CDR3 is TGTGCCAGCAGCTTGACTAGCGTTGGCCAAGAGACCCAGTACTTC. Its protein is CASSLTSVGQETQYF.